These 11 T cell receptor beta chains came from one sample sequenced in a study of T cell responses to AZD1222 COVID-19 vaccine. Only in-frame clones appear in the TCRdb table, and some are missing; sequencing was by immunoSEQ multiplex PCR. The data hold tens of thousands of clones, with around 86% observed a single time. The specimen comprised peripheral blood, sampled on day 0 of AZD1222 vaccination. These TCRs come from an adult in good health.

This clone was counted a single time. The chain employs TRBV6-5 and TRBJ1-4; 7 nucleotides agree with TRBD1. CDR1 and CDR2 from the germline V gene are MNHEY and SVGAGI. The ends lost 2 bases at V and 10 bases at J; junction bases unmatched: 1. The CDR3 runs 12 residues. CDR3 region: CASSYRQGKLFF. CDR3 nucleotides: TGTGCCAGCAGTTACCGACAGGGAAAACTGTTTTTT.

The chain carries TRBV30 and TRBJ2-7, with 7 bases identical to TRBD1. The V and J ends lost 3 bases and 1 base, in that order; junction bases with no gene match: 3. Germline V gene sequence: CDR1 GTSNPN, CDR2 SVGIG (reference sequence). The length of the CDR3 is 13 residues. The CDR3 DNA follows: TGTGCCTGGAGCATGGACAGGTCCTACGAGCAGTACTTC. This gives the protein CAWSMDRSYEQYF. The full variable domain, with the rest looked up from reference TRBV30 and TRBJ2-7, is SQTIHQWPATLVQPVGSPLSLECTVEGTSNPNLYWYRQAAGRGLQLLFYSVGIGQISSEVPQNLSASRPQDRQFILSSKKLLLSDSGFYLCAWSMDRSYEQYFGPGTRLTVT.

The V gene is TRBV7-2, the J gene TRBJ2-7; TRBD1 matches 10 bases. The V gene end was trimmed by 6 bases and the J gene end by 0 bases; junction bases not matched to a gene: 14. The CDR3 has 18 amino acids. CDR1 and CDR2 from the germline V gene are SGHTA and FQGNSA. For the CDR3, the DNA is TGTGCCAGCAGTCTAAGCGGGACAGGGGTCGGGAGCTCCTACGAGCAGTACTTC. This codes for CASSLSGTGVGSSYEQYF.

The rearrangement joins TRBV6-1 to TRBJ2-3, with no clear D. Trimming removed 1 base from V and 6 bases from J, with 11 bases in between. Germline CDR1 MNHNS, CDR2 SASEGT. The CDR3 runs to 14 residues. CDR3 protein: CASSEEAARDTQYF. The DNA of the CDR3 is TGTGCCAGCAGTGAAGAGGCCGCTAGGGATACGCAGTATTTT.

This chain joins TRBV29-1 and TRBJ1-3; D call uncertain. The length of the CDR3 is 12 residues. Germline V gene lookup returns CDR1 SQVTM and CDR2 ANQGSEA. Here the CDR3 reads CSATYSGNTIYF. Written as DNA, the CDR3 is TGCAGTGCTACATACTCTGGAAACACCATATATTTT.

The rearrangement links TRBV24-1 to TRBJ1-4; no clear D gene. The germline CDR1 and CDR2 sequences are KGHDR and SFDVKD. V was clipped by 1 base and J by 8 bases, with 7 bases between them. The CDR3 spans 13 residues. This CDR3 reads CATSDFSGEKLFF. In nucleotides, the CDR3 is TGTGCCACCAGTGATTTCTCCGGAGAAAAACTGTTTTTT.

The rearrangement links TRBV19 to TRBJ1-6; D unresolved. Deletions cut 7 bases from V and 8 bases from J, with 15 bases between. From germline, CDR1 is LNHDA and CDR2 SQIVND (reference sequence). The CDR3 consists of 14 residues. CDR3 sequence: CASMFRAGDSPLHF. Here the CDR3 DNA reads TGTGCCAGTATGTTTAGGGCAGGCGATTCACCCCTCCACTTT.

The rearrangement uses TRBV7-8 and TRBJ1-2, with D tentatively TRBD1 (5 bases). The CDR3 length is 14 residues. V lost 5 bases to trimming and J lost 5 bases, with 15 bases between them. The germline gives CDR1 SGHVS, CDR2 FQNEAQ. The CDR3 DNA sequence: TGTGCCAGCAGCCCCGGACGGGGCCTATATGGCTACACCTTC. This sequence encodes CASSPGRGLYGYTF.

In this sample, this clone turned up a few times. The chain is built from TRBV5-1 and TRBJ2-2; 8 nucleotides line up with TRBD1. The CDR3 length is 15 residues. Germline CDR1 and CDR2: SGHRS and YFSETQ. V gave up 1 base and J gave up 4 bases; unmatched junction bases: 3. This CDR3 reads CASSLQGAGTGELFF. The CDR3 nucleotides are TGCGCCAGCAGCTTGCAGGGGGCCGGCACCGGGGAGCTGTTTTTT.

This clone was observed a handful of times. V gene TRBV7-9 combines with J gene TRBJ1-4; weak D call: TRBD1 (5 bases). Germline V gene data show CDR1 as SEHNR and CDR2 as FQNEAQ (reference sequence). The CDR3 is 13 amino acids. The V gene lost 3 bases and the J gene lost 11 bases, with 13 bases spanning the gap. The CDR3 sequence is CASSFDSPDKLFF. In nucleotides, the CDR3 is TGTGCCAGCAGCTTCGACAGCCCGGATAAACTGTTTTTT.

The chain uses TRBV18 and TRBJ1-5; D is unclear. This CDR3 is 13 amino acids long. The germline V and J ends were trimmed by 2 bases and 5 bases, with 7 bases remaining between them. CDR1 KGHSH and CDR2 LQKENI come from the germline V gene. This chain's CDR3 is CASSPNLDQPQHF. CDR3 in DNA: TGTGCCAGCTCACCAAATCTGGATCAGCCCCAGCATTTT.